Below, one T cell receptor beta chain is given with its context. Between the trimmed V and J ends, which lost 5 bases and 2 bases, there was a span of 15 bases. The CDR3 extends over 15 amino acids. Germline V lookup: CDR1 SNHLY, CDR2 FYNNEI. This specimen belongs to a study of blood T cell repertoires in COVID-19. For the study at large: The samples span acute and convalescent COVID-19 from the United States, Italy and Spain. Sources were T cells, B-cell-depleted T cells, or PBMCs; the material itself was cDNA or gDNA.

In the original processing: Estimation of nucleated cell counts relied on the amplification of reference gene primers. This table comes from immunoSEQ multiplex PCR, and its TCRdb copy is limited to in-frame clones, with some not included. The V and J calls and the clone size are those of that table, but D and trimming were determined from the DNA. Of about 140,000 clones detected, over 80% appear once; the ten largest clones hold 1.6%. The rearrangement uses TRBV2 and TRBJ1-1; D is perhaps TRBD1 (5 bases). The receptor comes from a human donor in a cohort sampled during active COVID-19. Material for sequencing was peripheral blood. The CDR3 reads CASSYQGFHNTEAFF. Here the CDR3 DNA reads TGTGCCAGCAGTTACCAGGGTTTTCATAACACTGAAGCTTTCTTT.